These T cell receptor beta chains were read from a single sample in a study of cytomegalovirus exposure and HLA in healthy donors. TCRdb's table, derived via immunoSEQ multiplex PCR, lists solely in-frame clones and lacks some. The repertoire consists of about 120,000 clones, with approximately 80% occurring once and the leading ten covering around 4.9%. The source material was PBMCs. These receptors were taken from a man over 45 in good health and CMV-seropositive. Both conserved end residues are part of each CDR3. Fields, in order: D gene, clone size, J gene, V gene, CDR3 DNA, CDR3 protein. D genes are given only for firm matches. Clone size appears in some rows only: once, few, many, or a class for an expanded clone.

D gene: .; clone size: .; J gene: TRBJ2-3; V gene: TRBV5-4; CDR3 DNA: TGTGCCAGCAGCGAAGACAGCCACACAGATACGCAGTATTTT; CDR3 protein: CASSEDSHTDTQYF
D gene: .; clone size: .; J gene: TRBJ2-7; V gene: TRBV4-3; CDR3 DNA: TGCGCCAGCAGCCAGCAGGGAAATATGGACGAGCAGTACTTC; CDR3 protein: CASSQQGNMDEQYF
D gene: TRBD1; clone size: .; J gene: TRBJ2-7; V gene: TRBV5-1; CDR3 DNA: TGCGCCAGCAGTTTGGACAGGGGGTTCGACGAGCAGTACTTC; CDR3 protein: CASSLDRGFDEQYF
D gene: .; clone size: .; J gene: TRBJ2-3; V gene: TRBV5-1; CDR3 DNA: TGCGCCAGCAGCTTGTTGGAATCGGGGGGCACAGATACGCAGTATTTT; CDR3 protein: CASSLLESGGTDTQYF
D gene: TRBD1; clone size: once; J gene: TRBJ1-2; V gene: TRBV5-1; CDR3 DNA: TGCGCCAGCAGCTTGGGCGACAGGGTATCTGGGTATGGCTACACCTTC; CDR3 protein: CASSLGDRVSGYGYTF
D gene: TRBD2; clone size: .; J gene: TRBJ2-7; V gene: TRBV5-1; CDR3 DNA: TGCGCCAGCAGCCGGGACTACCAATACGAGCAGTACTTC; CDR3 protein: CASSRDYQYEQYF
D gene: TRBD1; clone size: .; J gene: TRBJ2-2; V gene: TRBV5-1; CDR3 DNA: TGCGCCAGCAGGGACAGGGAGACCACCGGGGAGCTGTTTTTT; CDR3 protein: CASRDRETTGELFF
D gene: TRBD2; clone size: .; J gene: TRBJ2-1; V gene: TRBV11-2; CDR3 DNA: TGTGCCAGCAACGCGGGACTAGCGGGGGAGCAGTTCTTC; CDR3 protein: CASNAGLAGEQFF
D gene: .; clone size: .; J gene: TRBJ2-7; V gene: TRBV7-2; CDR3 DNA: TGTGCCAGCAGCCCATCCCCCTACGAGCAGTACTTC; CDR3 protein: CASSPSPYEQYF
D gene: TRBD2; clone size: .; J gene: TRBJ2-7; V gene: TRBV7-9; CDR3 DNA: TGTGCCAGCAGCTTATCGGGCGGGAGAGCCTACGAGCAGTACTTC; CDR3 protein: CASSLSGGRAYEQYF
D gene: .; clone size: once; J gene: TRBJ2-3; V gene: TRBV2; CDR3 DNA: TGTGCCAGCATGCTAGCGCCTAGCACAGATACGCAGTATTTT; CDR3 protein: CASMLAPSTDTQYF
D gene: TRBD1; clone size: few; J gene: TRBJ1-4; V gene: TRBV7-6; CDR3 DNA: TGTGCCAGCAGCTTATGGAGATGGGACAGCGGCGAAAAACTGTTTTTT; CDR3 protein: CASSLWRWDSGEKLFF
D gene: .; clone size: once; J gene: TRBJ1-4; V gene: TRBV10-3; CDR3 DNA: TGTGCCATCAGAGGGGCGCGGGATCATGAAAAACTGTTTTTT; CDR3 protein: CAIRGARDHEKLFF
D gene: TRBD1; clone size: .; J gene: TRBJ1-2; V gene: TRBV5-6; CDR3 DNA: TGTGCCAGCAGCCAATCGAGGTCCGGGACAGGGAAAGCCTACTATGGCTACACCTTC; CDR3 protein: CASSQSRSGTGKAYYGYTF
D gene: .; clone size: .; J gene: TRBJ2-2; V gene: TRBV5-4; CDR3 DNA: TGTGCCAGCAGCTTGGGGCAGGGGACGGGGGAGCTGTTTTTT; CDR3 protein: CASSLGQGTGELFF
D gene: .; clone size: .; J gene: TRBJ2-7; V gene: TRBV29-1; CDR3 DNA: TGCAGCGCTGCGACAGCCTACTACGAGCAGTACTTC; CDR3 protein: CSAATAYYEQYF
D gene: TRBD2; clone size: .; J gene: TRBJ2-1; V gene: TRBV7-2; CDR3 DNA: TGTGCCAGCAGCTCCATGGAGGAGCGGGGTTCCCGAGGTGAGCAGTTCTTC; CDR3 protein: CASSSMEERGSRGEQFF
D gene: TRBD1; clone size: .; J gene: TRBJ2-5; V gene: TRBV5-6; CDR3 DNA: TGTGCCAGCAGCTTGGGGACAGGGGCCCAAGAGACCCAGTACTTC; CDR3 protein: CASSLGTGAQETQYF
D gene: .; clone size: once; J gene: TRBJ1-5; V gene: TRBV19; CDR3 DNA: TGTGCCAGTAGTATTCCCACCGCCAGGGCAGATCAGCCCCAGCATTTT; CDR3 protein: CASSIPTARADQPQHF
D gene: .; clone size: once; J gene: TRBJ1-4; V gene: TRBV5-4; CDR3 DNA: TGTGCCAGCAGCTTGGGAGCGGACGAAAAACTGTTTTTT; CDR3 protein: CASSLGADEKLFF
D gene: TRBD2; clone size: .; J gene: TRBJ2-3; V gene: TRBV5-1; CDR3 DNA: TGCGCCAGCAGCTTGGTAGGGCGGACTAGCGGGAGCACAGATACGCAGTATTTT; CDR3 protein: CASSLVGRTSGSTDTQYF
D gene: .; clone size: .; J gene: TRBJ1-3; V gene: TRBV7-2; CDR3 DNA: TGTGCCAGCAGCTTGGAGGGGTATTCTGGAAACACCATATATTTT; CDR3 protein: CASSLEGYSGNTIYF
D gene: .; clone size: .; J gene: TRBJ1-2; V gene: TRBV5-8; CDR3 DNA: TGTGCCAGCAGCTTGCAGGGAAACTATGGCTACACCTTC; CDR3 protein: CASSLQGNYGYTF
D gene: .; clone size: .; J gene: TRBJ1-5; V gene: TRBV2; CDR3 DNA: TGTGCCAGCAGTGAATCGGTAAATCAGCCCCAGCATTTT; CDR3 protein: CASSESVNQPQHF
D gene: TRBD2; clone size: .; J gene: TRBJ2-3; V gene: TRBV6-6; CDR3 DNA: TGTGCCAGCAGGGGGACTAGGACAGATACGCAGTATTTT; CDR3 protein: CASRGTRTDTQYF
D gene: TRBD1; clone size: .; J gene: TRBJ1-5; V gene: TRBV28; CDR3 DNA: TGTGCCAGCAGGTCGTCTGGACAGGGGGCCCGGGCCCAGCATTTT; CDR3 protein: CASRSSGQGARAQHF
D gene: .; clone size: .; J gene: TRBJ2-7; V gene: TRBV5-5; CDR3 DNA: TGTGCCAGCAGCTCGGTTCCGGACAGACAAATCTACGAGCAGTACTTC; CDR3 protein: CASSSVPDRQIYEQYF
D gene: TRBD2; clone size: .; J gene: TRBJ2-1; V gene: TRBV5-1; CDR3 DNA: TGCGCCAGCAGCTTGGCCGGGACTAGCGGTAATGAGCAGTTCTTC; CDR3 protein: CASSLAGTSGNEQFF
D gene: TRBD1; clone size: .; J gene: TRBJ2-5; V gene: TRBV2; CDR3 DNA: TGTGCCAGCAACCGACAGGGTCAACAAGAGACCCAGTACTTC; CDR3 protein: CASNRQGQQETQYF
D gene: .; clone size: few; J gene: TRBJ1-2; V gene: TRBV5-6; CDR3 DNA: TGTGCCAGCAGCCCAACAGGAATCCAGGGCTACACCTTC; CDR3 protein: CASSPTGIQGYTF
D gene: .; clone size: few; J gene: TRBJ2-1; V gene: TRBV5-1; CDR3 DNA: TGCGCCAGCAGCTTGGGACACTCCACCTCCTACAATGAGCAGTTCTTC; CDR3 protein: CASSLGHSTSYNEQFF
D gene: .; clone size: .; J gene: TRBJ1-1; V gene: TRBV4-2; CDR3 DNA: TGTGCCAGCAGCCAAGTAGGAGGGTTGACCGCTGAAGCTTTCTTT; CDR3 protein: CASSQVGGLTAEAFF
D gene: .; clone size: few; J gene: TRBJ2-1; V gene: TRBV4-3; CDR3 DNA: TGCGCCAGCAGCCAAGGGGCCAGCGGGTGGACCGAGGGGGAGCAGTTCTTC; CDR3 protein: CASSQGASGWTEGEQFF
D gene: .; clone size: .; J gene: TRBJ1-2; V gene: TRBV4-3; CDR3 DNA: TGCGCCAGCAGCCAAGTCGGAGGGAGAGTCGTCTACACCTTC; CDR3 protein: CASSQVGGRVVYTF
D gene: TRBD1; clone size: .; J gene: TRBJ2-7; V gene: TRBV4-3; CDR3 DNA: TGCGCCAGCAGCCGGGACAGGGGAGTTCCCTACGAGCAGTACTTC; CDR3 protein: CASSRDRGVPYEQYF
D gene: .; clone size: .; J gene: TRBJ1-1; V gene: TRBV27; CDR3 DNA: TGTGCCAGCATCCGCTCTCCGGGGGGCCCCAAGGAAGCTTTCTTT; CDR3 protein: CASIRSPGGPKEAFF
D gene: TRBD1; clone size: .; J gene: TRBJ2-7; V gene: TRBV15; CDR3 DNA: TGTGCCACCAGCAGCGTGCCGGGACAGTTCTACGAGCAGTACTTC; CDR3 protein: CATSSVPGQFYEQYF
D gene: .; clone size: .; J gene: TRBJ1-1; V gene: TRBV7-9; CDR3 DNA: TGTGCCAGCAGGCCTACCAGGGGCGCCAACACTGAAGCTTTCTTT; CDR3 protein: CASRPTRGANTEAFF
D gene: .; clone size: .; J gene: TRBJ1-2; V gene: TRBV4-1; CDR3 DNA: TGCGCCAGCAGCTCCCAAATACAGGGTTATGGCTACACCTTC; CDR3 protein: CASSSQIQGYGYTF
D gene: TRBD2; clone size: .; J gene: TRBJ2-2; V gene: TRBV13; CDR3 DNA: TGTGCCAGCAGCCCACCCTATCTGAGACTAGCGGGAGGGCCACACGGGGAGCTGTTTTTT; CDR3 protein: CASSPPYLRLAGGPHGELFF
D gene: TRBD2; clone size: .; J gene: TRBJ2-7; V gene: TRBV4-2; CDR3 DNA: TGTGCCAGCAGCCAAGATACTCTAGCGGGAGTGGAGGGGGGGAAGCAGTACTTC; CDR3 protein: CASSQDTLAGVEGGKQYF
D gene: .; clone size: .; J gene: TRBJ2-2; V gene: TRBV27; CDR3 DNA: TGTGCCAGCAGTTTCTTTAGGACATCGAACACCGGGGAGCTGTTTTTT; CDR3 protein: CASSFFRTSNTGELFF
D gene: .; clone size: .; J gene: TRBJ2-2; V gene: TRBV5-1; CDR3 DNA: TGCGCCAGCCTAAAGAACGCCGGGACAACCCACACCGGGGAGCTGTTTTTT; CDR3 protein: CASLKNAGTTHTGELFF
D gene: TRBD1; clone size: .; J gene: TRBJ2-7; V gene: TRBV5-1; CDR3 DNA: TGCGCCAGCAGCTCGAACAGGGGTGAGCAGTACTTC; CDR3 protein: CASSSNRGEQYF
D gene: .; clone size: once; J gene: TRBJ1-1; V gene: TRBV5-1; CDR3 DNA: TGCGCCAGCAGTGATGGAGGAGGGGTATCTGAAGCTTTCTTT; CDR3 protein: CASSDGGGVSEAFF
D gene: .; clone size: .; J gene: TRBJ1-1; V gene: TRBV7-9; CDR3 DNA: TGTGCCAGCAGCCGGGGTCGGGGAGGAATGAACACTGAAGCTTTCTTT; CDR3 protein: CASSRGRGGMNTEAFF
D gene: .; clone size: .; J gene: TRBJ2-6; V gene: TRBV7-8; CDR3 DNA: TGTGCCAGCAGCGCAGAGGGCGAGAGCTCTGGGGCCAACGTCCTGACTTTC; CDR3 protein: CASSAEGESSGANVLTF
D gene: TRBD1; clone size: .; J gene: TRBJ2-5; V gene: TRBV5-5; CDR3 DNA: TGTGCCAGCAGCTTGCCCGGGACAGGGGCGCGGGAGACCCAGTACTTC; CDR3 protein: CASSLPGTGARETQYF
D gene: TRBD1; clone size: few; J gene: TRBJ2-1; V gene: TRBV30; CDR3 DNA: TGTGCCTGGAGTGTGACAGGGGCCCGAAATGAGCAGTTCTTC; CDR3 protein: CAWSVTGARNEQFF
D gene: .; clone size: .; J gene: TRBJ2-7; V gene: TRBV27; CDR3 DNA: TGTGCCAGCAGGGAGGGGGGAGGGTCCTACGAGCAGTACTTC; CDR3 protein: CASREGGGSYEQYF
D gene: .; clone size: .; J gene: TRBJ2-3; V gene: TRBV6-5; CDR3 DNA: TGTGCCAGCAAAACACAGAGATACGGCACAGATACGCAGTATTTT; CDR3 protein: CASKTQRYGTDTQYF
D gene: .; clone size: .; J gene: TRBJ2-2; V gene: TRBV9; CDR3 DNA: TGTGCCAGCAGCACGGACAGCCCCACCGGGGAGCTGTTTTTT; CDR3 protein: CASSTDSPTGELFF
D gene: .; clone size: .; J gene: TRBJ1-2; V gene: TRBV5-4; CDR3 DNA: TGTGCCAGCAGCTTGGACCGGGTCGGCTATGGCTACACCTTC; CDR3 protein: CASSLDRVGYGYTF
D gene: .; clone size: .; J gene: TRBJ2-7; V gene: TRBV5-4; CDR3 DNA: TGTGCCAGCAGCTGGAGCCGGGACTCGGCCTACGAGCAGTACTTC; CDR3 protein: CASSWSRDSAYEQYF
D gene: .; clone size: .; J gene: TRBJ2-4; V gene: TRBV7-2; CDR3 DNA: TGTGCCAGCACCAGAACCCTAGCGGCCAAAAACATTCAGTACTTC; CDR3 protein: CASTRTLAAKNIQYF
D gene: TRBD1; clone size: .; J gene: TRBJ1-1; V gene: TRBV5-1; CDR3 DNA: TGCGCCAGCAGTTTTCGATGGACAGGGAACACTGAAGCTTTCTTT; CDR3 protein: CASSFRWTGNTEAFF